This T cell receptor beta chain stems from a study of blood T cell repertoires in COVID-19. Per the germline V gene, CDR1 is SGHVS and CDR2 is FQNEAQ. This CDR3 is built from 14 residues. Germline trimming cut 4 bases from V and 7 bases from J; bases unmatched to any gene: 7. Participants were aged about 18 to 90 years, lived in roughly 23 US areas, and enrolled virtually. Data came from immunoSEQ multiplex PCR; TCRdb stores just in-frame clones and leaves some out. The table includes some 150,000 clones, roughly 79% detected once. The receptor was derived from a woman aged 50 to 60 who had recovered from COVID-19. The chain uses TRBV7-8 and TRBJ1-5; 7 bases map to TRBD1. Sample: PBMCs or T cells enriched from blood (not recorded which). The CDR3 nucleotides read TGTGCCAGCAGCTCGAGACAGGGCCGGCAGCCCCAGCATTTT. It is translated as CASSSRQGRQPQHF.